These 27 T cell receptor beta chains were sequenced from one sample in a study of shared clonotypes between healthy human individuals. TCRdb's table, derived via immunoSEQ multiplex PCR, lists solely in-frame clones and lacks some. This sample yields millions of clones, of which roughly nine tenths are seen a single time; under 0.15% belongs to the top ten. Sequencing was performed on naive CD4+ T cells sorted from blood. This sample's subset: CD45RA+ positively selected. These receptors came from a man between 18 and 29 years old in good health.

This clone was counted a single time. Within the sample, other DNA sequences also encode this same CDR3. The chain employs TRBV2 and TRBJ2-7; D is unclear. The germline gives CDR1 SNHLY, CDR2 FYNNEI. The ends were cut back, 4 bases at V and 4 bases at J, with 5 bases in the middle. The CDR3 totals 11 residues. The CDR3 DNA is TGTGCCAGCAGTGTGAGTTACGAGCAGTACTTC. Translating gives CASSVSYEQYF.

The chain recombines TRBV4-1 with TRBJ2-3; D uncertain. There are 12 residues in the CDR3. From germline, CDR1 is MGHRA and CDR2 YSYEKL. Trimming took 0 bases from V and 9 from J, leaving 7 bases between them. CDR3 amino acids: CASSQEGRTQYF. As DNA, the CDR3 is TGCGCCAGCAGCCAAGAGGGCCGAACGCAGTATTTT.

This clone was observed a few times. The chain links TRBV29-1 to TRBJ1-1; the match to TRBD1 covers 12 bases. The CDR3 consists of 16 residues. Per the germline V gene, CDR1 is SQVTM and CDR2 is ANQGSEA. The V and J ends lost 5 bases and 4 bases, in that order; junction bases with no gene match: 11. For the CDR3, the DNA is TGCAGCGTTCAATACTCCGGGACAGGGGGCATCACTGAAGCTTTCTTT. Its translation is CSVQYSGTGGITEAFF.

V and J are TRBV28 and TRBJ1-2; D not certain. Germline lookup yields CDR1 MDHEN and CDR2 SYDVKM. Deletions cut 10 bases from V and 6 bases from J, with 15 bases between. CDR3 length: 12 residues. The CDR3 loop reads CATTPLAHGYTF. The CDR3 region has the DNA TGTGCCACCACCCCTCTGGCCCATGGCTACACCTTC.

In the case of this clone: Other DNA sequences in the sample encode the same CDR3. The chain has TRBV9 and TRBJ1-2, with D perhaps matching TRBD1 (5 bases). The CDR3 spans 13 residues. CDR1 and CDR2 from the germline V gene are SGDLS and YYNGEE. Trimming took 2 bases from V and 0 from J, leaving 5 bases between them. Here the CDR3 DNA reads TGTGCCAGCAGCGTGGACACTAACTATGGCTACACCTTC. It is translated as CASSVDTNYGYTF. Using reference TRBV9 and TRBJ1-2 for the parts outside the CDR3, the full variable domain is DSGVTQTPKHLITATGQRVTLRCSPRSGDLSVYWYQQSLDQGLQFLIQYYNGEERAKGNILERFSAQQFPDLHSELNLSSLELGDSALYFCASSVDTNYGYTFGSGTRLTVV.

The CDR3 here is CAYTGAVYGYTF. In DNA, the CDR3 is TGTGCCTACACAGGGGCCGTCTATGGCTACACCTTC. The J gene is TRBJ1-2, the V gene TRBV30, with 7 bases lining up with TRBD1. Germline V gene lookup returns CDR1 GTSNPN and CDR2 SVGIG (reference sequence). V lost 7 bases and J lost 4; bases outside the gene matches: 6. The CDR3 extends over 12 amino acids. The full variable domain, completed using reference TRBV30 and TRBJ1-2, is SQTIHQWPATLVQPVGSPLSLECTVEGTSNPNLYWYRQAAGRGLQLLFYSVGIGQISSEVPQNLSASRPQDRQFILSSKKLLLSDSGFYLCAYTGAVYGYTFGSGTRLTVV.

The chain uses TRBV19 and TRBJ2-7; TRBD2 might be the D (6 bases). The CDR3 is 16 residues long. The germline V gene encodes CDR1 LNHDA and CDR2 SQIVND (reference sequence). Trimming took off 5 bases at V and 0 bases at J, with 17 bases between the two ends. CDR3 DNA sequence: TGTGCCAGTAGTTCAGTCGGGGAGGCCAGCTCCTACGAGCAGTACTTC. The encoded protein is CASSSVGEASSYEQYF.

V usage is TRBV2 and J usage is TRBJ1-5; possible D gene TRBD1, 5 bases. The CDR3 has 13 residues. The V end lost 8 bases, the J end lost 5 bases, and 13 bases lay between the germline ends. Germline V gene lookup returns CDR1 SNHLY and CDR2 FYNNEI. CDR3 sequence reads: CASELGTHQPQHF. CDR3 DNA: TGTGCCAGCGAGCTCGGGACTCATCAGCCCCAGCATTTT. Variable domain in full (rest from reference TRBV2 and TRBJ1-5): EPEVTQTPSHQVTQMGQEVILRCVPISNHLYFYWYRQILGQKVEFLVSFYNNEISEKSEIFDDQFSVERPDGSNFTLKIRSTKLEDSAMYFCASELGTHQPQHFGDGTRLSIL.

The chain employs TRBV30 and TRBJ2-3; 11 positions match TRBD2. Germline lookup yields CDR1 GTSNPN and CDR2 SVGIG (reference sequence). The V segment lost 5 bases and the J segment 4 bases; nucleotides outside the gene matches: 8. The CDR3 spans 15 residues. CDR3 sequence: CAWVRLAGTSDTQYF. The CDR3 coding sequence is TGTGCCTGGGTGCGACTAGCGGGAACGTCAGATACGCAGTATTTT.

This clone was observed once. The same CDR3 can be traced to other DNA sequences in this sample. The chain links TRBV29-1 to TRBJ1-1, with D possibly being TRBD1 (6 bases). The V and J ends lost 7 bases and 2 bases respectively, with 8 bases between them. In germline, CDR1 is SQVTM, CDR2 ANQGSEA. CDR3 length: 11 residues. The CDR3 nucleotides read TGCAGCGCACAGGGAAACACTGAAGCTTTCTTT. Its protein product is CSAQGNTEAFF.

The rearrangement links TRBV19 to TRBJ1-3; a weak D match, TRBD1 (6 bases). Germline CDR1 and CDR2: LNHDA and SQIVND (reference sequence). The CDR3 has 14 amino acids. Trimming removed 3 bases at V and 2 bases at J, with 8 bases between. This CDR3 reads CASSMDRTGNTIYF. In DNA form, the CDR3 reads TGTGCCAGTAGTATGGACAGAACTGGAAACACCATATATTTT.

The chain couples TRBV18 to TRBJ2-2; the match to TRBD1 covers 7 bases. Trimming at V came to 3 bases and at J to 2 bases, leaving 3 bases not matched to a gene. CDR1 and CDR2 from the germline V gene are KGHSH and LQKENI. CDR3 length: 15 residues. CDR3 residues: CASSPGQFNTGELFF. In nucleotides, the CDR3 is TGTGCCAGCTCACCGGGACAGTTCAACACCGGGGAGCTGTTTTTT.

The rearrangement joins TRBV21-1 to TRBJ1-4. TRBV21-1 counts as a pseudogene. The CDR3 loop spans 13 amino acids. Written as DNA, the CDR3 is TGTGCCAGCTATGGGGGTTCTAATGAAAAACTGTTTTTT. It translates to CASYGGSNEKLFF.

The V gene is TRBV4-1, the J gene TRBJ1-6; 11 nucleotides line up with TRBD1. The CDR3 is made up of 18 amino acids. The germline V gene encodes CDR1 MGHRA and CDR2 YSYEKL. V shed 0 bases, J shed 8 bases, and the junction held 9 bases outside the gene matches. CDR3 DNA sequence: TGCGCCAGCAGCCAAGAAGTGCCTGGGACAGGGGGTTATTCACCCCTCCACTTT. Translated: CASSQEVPGTGGYSPLHF.

Remarks on this clone: The sample has other DNA sequences that encode this CDR3 too. This sequence joins TRBV2 and TRBJ2-7; 11 positions agree with TRBD2. Trimming removed 6 bases from V and 4 bases from J; junction bases left unmatched: 5. The CDR3 length is 14 residues. Germline V gene sequence: CDR1 SNHLY, CDR2 FYNNEI. CDR3 DNA sequence: TGTGCCAGCAGCCCTACTAGCGGGGGTTACGAGCAGTACTTC. It is translated as CASSPTSGGYEQYF.

Written as DNA, the CDR3 is TGTGCCAGCAGCTTAGGTTTGGGTCTCCTCAAAACAGATACGCAGTATTTT. This encodes CASSLGLGLLKTDTQYF. The J gene is TRBJ2-3, the V gene TRBV11-2, with D unresolved. The V gene's germline CDR1 is SGHAT and CDR2 FQNNGV. The CDR3 has 17 residues. The V gene lost 1 base and the J gene lost 3 bases, with 17 bases spanning the gap.

The chain links TRBV5-1 to TRBJ2-3, with D possibly matching TRBD1 (6 bases). Germline assignment: CDR1 SGHRS and CDR2 YFSETQ. The CDR3 has 16 residues. The ends were cut back, 2 bases at V and 1 base at J, with 14 bases in the middle. The CDR3 is CASSFGRGPGTDTQYF. CDR3 sequence (DNA): TGCGCCAGCAGCTTCGGCAGGGGTCCTGGCACAGATACGCAGTATTTT.

As regards this clone: The same CDR3 is also encoded by other DNA sequences in this sample. The chain carries TRBV30 and TRBJ1-1; 8 bases fit TRBD1. This CDR3 comprises 13 residues. V lost 2 bases to trimming and J lost 5 bases; unmatched junction nucleotides: 4. From germline, CDR1 is GTSNPN and CDR2 SVGIG (reference sequence). CDR3: CAWSRQGSTEAFF. The CDR3 DNA sequence: TGTGCCTGGAGTCGACAGGGGTCAACTGAAGCTTTCTTT.

This rearrangement joins TRBV5-4 to TRBJ1-3; the D gene is possibly TRBD1 (5 bases). This CDR3 is 16 amino acids long. The germline CDR1 and CDR2 sequences are SGHNT and YYREEE (reference sequence). V was pared by 1 base and J by 4 bases, with 15 bases between. CDR3 amino acids: CASSLPGGKGGNTIYF. CDR3 coding DNA: TGTGCCAGCAGCTTGCCTGGGGGGAAGGGGGGAAACACCATATATTTT. The entire variable domain, with the rest obtained from reference TRBV5-4 and TRBJ1-3, is as follows: ETGVTQSPTHLIKTRGQQVTLRCSSQSGHNTVSWYQQALGQGPQFIFQYYREEENGRGNFPPRFSGLQFPNYSSELNVNALELDDSALYLCASSLPGGKGGNTIYFGEGSWLTVV.

The chain employs TRBV5-6 and TRBJ1-4; D ambiguous. V lost 4 bases and J lost 1, with 14 bases in between. This CDR3 has 16 residues. Germline lookup yields CDR1 SGHDT and CDR2 YYEEEE. The CDR3 DNA reads as TGTGCCAGCAGCCACCGGCTCACGCAAACTAATGAAAAACTGTTTTTT. Translating it yields CASSHRLTQTNEKLFF. Supplemented by reference TRBV5-6 and TRBJ1-4, the full variable domain reads DAGVTQSPTHLIKTRGQQVTLRCSPKSGHDTVSWYQQALGQGPQFIFQYYEEEERQRGNFPDRFSGHQFPNYSSELNVNALLLGDSALYLCASSHRLTQTNEKLFFGSGTQLSVL.

In regard to this clone: Other nucleotide sequences in the sample specify the same CDR3. J is TRBJ1-1 and V is TRBV30; D is uncertain. The V end lost 7 bases, the J end lost 7 bases, and 16 bases lay between the germline ends. Germline assignment: CDR1 GTSNPN and CDR2 SVGIG (reference sequence). CDR3 length: 12 amino acids. This CDR3 reads CAFCFAEFEAFF. The CDR3 DNA sequence: TGTGCCTTCTGTTTTGCGGAGTTTGAAGCTTTCTTT.

The chain carries TRBV9 and TRBJ1-2; D is unclear. Germline assignment: CDR1 SGDLS and CDR2 YYNGEE. V was trimmed by 4 bases and J by 7 bases, leaving 11 bases between them. This CDR3 is built from 12 residues. CDR3 residues: CASSPAEGGYTF. The CDR3 region has the DNA TGTGCCAGCAGCCCCGCAGAGGGTGGCTACACCTTC.

Note on this clone: Other nucleotide sequences in the sample specify the same CDR3. The chain uses TRBV5-1 and TRBJ2-1, with D unresolved. The CDR3 is 14 residues long. The V and J ends lost 0 bases and 0 bases respectively, with 4 bases between them. Per germline, CDR1 SGHRS and CDR2 YFSETQ. The CDR3 DNA sequence: TGCGCCAGCAGCTTGGGTAGCTCCTACAATGAGCAGTTCTTC. It translates to CASSLGSSYNEQFF. Supplemented by reference TRBV5-1 and TRBJ2-1, the full variable domain reads KAGVTQTPRYLIKTRGQQVTLSCSPISGHRSVSWYQQTPGQGLQFLFEYFSETQRNKGNFPGRFSGRQFSNSRSEMNVSTLELGDSALYLCASSLGSSYNEQFFGPGTRLTVL.

The CDR3 protein is CASSLLTSVQETQYF. The DNA of the CDR3 is TGCGCCAGCAGCTTGTTAACTAGCGTGCAAGAGACCCAGTACTTC. The chain couples TRBV5-1 to TRBJ2-5, with 7 positions matching TRBD2. CDR3 length: 15 residues. V lost 1 base and J lost 2; bases outside the gene matches: 5. The V gene's germline CDR1 is SGHRS and CDR2 YFSETQ. The full variable domain, completed using reference TRBV5-1 and TRBJ2-5, is KAGVTQTPRYLIKTRGQQVTLSCSPISGHRSVSWYQQTPGQGLQFLFEYFSETQRNKGNFPGRFSGRQFSNSRSEMNVSTLELGDSALYLCASSLLTSVQETQYFGPGTRLLVL.

The chain carries TRBV12-5 and TRBJ1-5; the D is unclear. Trimming cost V 8 bases and J 3 bases, with 14 bases left between them. Germline V gene sequence: CDR1 LGHNT, CDR2 FRNRAP. This CDR3 comprises 14 residues. CDR3 sequence reads: CASKNSGDNQPQHF. The DNA of the CDR3 is TGTGCTAGTAAGAATTCCGGGGACAATCAGCCCCAGCATTTT.

The gene calls are TRBV20-1 and TRBJ2-5; a possible D gene is TRBD1 (6 bases). The germline V gene has CDR1 DFQATT and CDR2 SNEGSKA (reference sequence). The CDR3 runs to 11 residues. The V gene lost 7 bases and the J gene lost 4 bases, with 10 bases spanning the gap. The CDR3 DNA is TGCAGTGACCAGGGGTTAGAGACCCAGTACTTC. Translated, it gives CSDQGLETQYF.

The chain employs TRBV2 and TRBJ2-3; weak D call: TRBD2 (5 bases). The V gene lost 7 bases and the J gene lost 2 bases, with 13 bases spanning the gap. Germline-derived CDR1 and CDR2 are SNHLY and FYNNEI. CDR3 length: 14 residues. CDR3 residues: CASIPGIPTDTQYF. The CDR3 DNA is TGTGCCAGCATCCCGGGGATTCCCACAGATACGCAGTATTTT.